The clone carrying this TCR beta chain was seen a few times. The sample belongs to a study of T-cell memory formation after mild COVID-19. TCRdb analysed the 5' RACE reads with MiXCR anew, one entry per CDR3 protein. The data show about 560,000 distinct CDR3 sequences, roughly 22% seen once. The germline CDR1 and CDR2 sequences are SGHTA and FQGNSA. V lost 3 bases to trimming and J lost 5 bases, with 22 bases between them. This CDR3 has 17 residues. This sequence was found in an adult woman who had mild COVID-19 (a few samples of this study predate the infection). Cell type and time point are not known. Sequencing was done on a sample of PBMCs or a T cell subset sorted from them (not recorded which). The chain has TRBV7-2 and TRBJ2-5; tentatively, D is TRBD2 (5 bases). CDR3 nucleotide sequence: TGTGCCAGCAGCTTGTCGGCAGGTCACCTTACGGGGGAGACCCAGTACTTC. It yields the protein CASSLSAGHLTGETQYF.